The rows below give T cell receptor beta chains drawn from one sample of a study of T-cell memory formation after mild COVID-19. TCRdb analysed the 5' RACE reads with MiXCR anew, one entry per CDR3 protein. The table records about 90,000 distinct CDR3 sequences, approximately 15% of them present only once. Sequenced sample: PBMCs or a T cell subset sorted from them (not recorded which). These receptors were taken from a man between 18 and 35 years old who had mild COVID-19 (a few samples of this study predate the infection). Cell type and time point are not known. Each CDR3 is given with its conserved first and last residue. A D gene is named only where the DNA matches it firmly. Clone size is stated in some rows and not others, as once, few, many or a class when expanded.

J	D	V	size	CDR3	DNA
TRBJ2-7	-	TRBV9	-	CASSALSGDEQYF	TGTGCCAGCAGCGCGTTGTCTGGGGACGAGCAGTACTTC
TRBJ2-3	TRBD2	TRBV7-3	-	CASSLGLAADTQYF	TGTGCCAGCAGCTTAGGACTAGCGGCAGATACGCAGTATTTT
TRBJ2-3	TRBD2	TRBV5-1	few	CASSRRLAGGLDTQYF	TGCGCCAGCAGCCGGAGACTAGCGGGGGGCCTAGATACGCAGTATTTT
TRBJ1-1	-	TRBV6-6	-	CASSWGSRTNTEAFF	TGTGCCAGCAGTTGGGGCAGCCGGACGAACACTGAAGCTTTCTTT
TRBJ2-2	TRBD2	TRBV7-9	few	CASSPRAGAITGELFF	TGTGCCAGCAGTCCTCGAGCGGGGGCCATCACCGGGGAGCTGTTTTTT
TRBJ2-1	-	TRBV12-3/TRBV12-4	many	CASSLMRGDAYNEQFF	TGTGCCAGCTCCCTGATGAGGGGGGATGCCTACAATGAGCAGTTCTTC
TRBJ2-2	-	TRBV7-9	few	CASSLVGYYTGELFF	TGTGCCAGCAGCTTAGTCGGCTATTATACCGGGGAGCTGTTTTTT
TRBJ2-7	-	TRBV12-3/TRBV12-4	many	CASTPERGGTGASYEQYF	TGTGCCAGCACTCCCGAGCGGGGAGGGACAGGCGCCTCCTACGAGCAGTACTTC
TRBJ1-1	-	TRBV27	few	CASSSSTGFTEAFF	TGTGCCAGCAGTTCCTCAACAGGGTTCACTGAAGCTTTCTTT
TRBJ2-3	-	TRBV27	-	CASSASGVLTDTQYF	TGTGCCAGCAGCGCCTCCGGGGTGTTGACAGATACGCAGTATTTT